Presented here are 3 T cell receptor beta chains from one specimen sequenced in a study of long-term antiretroviral therapy in people with HIV. Running of the v3.0 immunoSEQ assay took place at survey level. The data were produced by immunoSEQ multiplex PCR, yet TCRdb's version contains in-frame clones alone and is incomplete. The sample has 15,000 to 20,000 clones; around 89% are singletons. Material: unsorted PBMCs, obtained 6.9 years after starting antiretroviral therapy. Receptors originate from a man aged 50-60 years with HIV.

The J gene is TRBJ1-1, the V gene TRBV5-1; the D is unclear. Deletions cut 1 base from V and 7 bases from J, with 11 bases between. CDR1 and CDR2 (germline): SGHRS, YFSETQ. The CDR3 length is 13 residues. DNA for the CDR3: TGCGCCAGCAGCTTGACCCGACACAGTGAAGCTTTCTTT. It yields the protein CASSLTRHSEAFF.

The chain carries TRBV2 and TRBJ2-7, with 7 bases that match TRBD1. CDR3 length: 18 amino acids. V lost 2 bases, J lost 4 bases, and 17 bases stayed unmatched. Germline values: CDR1 SNHLY, CDR2 FYNNEI. The CDR3 sequence: CASSESGIWTGPTYEQYF. CDR3 sequence (DNA): TGTGCCAGCAGTGAATCGGGGATCTGGACAGGCCCAACTTACGAGCAGTACTTC.

The rearrangement links TRBV5-1 to TRBJ2-1; D might be TRBD2 (6 bases). V lost 0 bases to trimming and J lost 4 bases, with 11 bases between them. The germline gives CDR1 SGHRS, CDR2 YFSETQ. The CDR3 sequence is 15 residues long. Here the CDR3 DNA reads TGCGCCAGCAGCTTGGGGGTAGCGGTATACAATGAGCAGTTCTTC. Translating gives CASSLGVAVYNEQFF.